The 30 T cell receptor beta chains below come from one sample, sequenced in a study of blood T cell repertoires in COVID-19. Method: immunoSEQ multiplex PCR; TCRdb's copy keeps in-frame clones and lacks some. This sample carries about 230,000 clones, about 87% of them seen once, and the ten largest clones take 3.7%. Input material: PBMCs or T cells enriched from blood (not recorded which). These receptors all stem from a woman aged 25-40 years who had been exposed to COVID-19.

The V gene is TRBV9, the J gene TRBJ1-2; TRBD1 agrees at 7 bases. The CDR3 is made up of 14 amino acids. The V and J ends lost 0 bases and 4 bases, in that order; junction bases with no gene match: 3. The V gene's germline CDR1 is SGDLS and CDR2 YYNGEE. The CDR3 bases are TGTGCCAGCAGCGTAGAAGGGACAGCCTATGGCTACACCTTC. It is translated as CASSVEGTAYGYTF. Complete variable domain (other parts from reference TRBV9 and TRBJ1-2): DSGVTQTPKHLITATGQRVTLRCSPRSGDLSVYWYQQSLDQGLQFLIQYYNGEERAKGNILERFSAQQFPDLHSELNLSSLELGDSALYFCASSVEGTAYGYTFGSGTRLTVV.

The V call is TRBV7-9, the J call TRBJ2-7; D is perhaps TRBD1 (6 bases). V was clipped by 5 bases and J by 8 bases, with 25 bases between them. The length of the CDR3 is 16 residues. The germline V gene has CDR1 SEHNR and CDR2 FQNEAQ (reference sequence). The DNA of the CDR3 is TGTGCCAGCAGCCAACGCCGGACAGCCGAAGGACTTAAGCAGTACTTC. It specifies CASSQRRTAEGLKQYF.

The CDR3 reads CSVGHLDRYPLSYNEQFF. As DNA, the CDR3 is TGCAGCGTTGGTCATCTAGACCGCTACCCCCTCTCCTACAATGAGCAGTTCTTC. The chain couples TRBV29-1 to TRBJ2-1; D gene uncertain. This CDR3 has 18 amino acids. Germline CDR1 reads SQVTM; CDR2 reads ANQGSEA. Trimming left V 4 bases short and J 0 bases short, with 22 bases between.

The CDR3, as DNA: TGCGCCAGCAGCCATAGAATAGCGGGAGGGCCGGCCAAAAACATTCAGTACTTC. This translates into CASSHRIAGGPAKNIQYF. J is TRBJ2-4 and V is TRBV4-1; 11 bases align to TRBD2. Germline CDR1 MGHRA, CDR2 YSYEKL. Unmatched junction bases numbered 8, after V lost 3 bases and J lost 1 base. The CDR3 has 18 amino acids.

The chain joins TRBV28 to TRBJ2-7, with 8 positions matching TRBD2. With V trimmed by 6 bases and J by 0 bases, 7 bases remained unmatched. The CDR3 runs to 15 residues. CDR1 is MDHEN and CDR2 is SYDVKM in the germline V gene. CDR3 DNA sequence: TGTGCCAGCAGCCCCCTACTAGCGGCCTCCTACGAGCAGTACTTC. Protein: CASSPLLAASYEQYF.

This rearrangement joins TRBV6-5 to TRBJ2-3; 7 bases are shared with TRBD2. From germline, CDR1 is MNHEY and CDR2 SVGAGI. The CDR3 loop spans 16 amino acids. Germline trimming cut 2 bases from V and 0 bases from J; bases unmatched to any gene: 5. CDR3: CASSYALSGSTDTQYF. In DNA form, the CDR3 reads TGTGCCAGCAGTTACGCCCTTAGCGGGAGCACAGATACGCAGTATTTT.

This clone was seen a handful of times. CDR3: CASSEPRTGGDEQYF. CDR3 DNA sequence: TGTGCCAGCAGTGAACCCCGGACAGGGGGCGACGAGCAGTACTTC. This rearrangement joins TRBV2 to TRBJ2-7; 11 bases match TRBD1. Losses at the gene ends were 2 bases for V and 5 bases for J; bases not matched to a gene: 5. The CDR3 length is 15 residues. CDR1 and CDR2 (germline): SNHLY, FYNNEI.

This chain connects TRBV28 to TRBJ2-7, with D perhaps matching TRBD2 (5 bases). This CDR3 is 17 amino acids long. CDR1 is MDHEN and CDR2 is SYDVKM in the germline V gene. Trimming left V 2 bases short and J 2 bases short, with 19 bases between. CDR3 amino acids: CASSLGLALTLTYEQYF. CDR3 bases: TGTGCCAGCAGTTTAGGATTAGCGCTGACTTTAACCTACGAGCAGTACTTC. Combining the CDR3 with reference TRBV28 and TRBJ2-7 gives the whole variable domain DVKVTQSSRYLVKRTGEKVFLECVQDMDHENMFWYRQDPGLGLRLIYFSYDVKMKEKGDIPEGYSVSREKKERFSLILESASTNQTSMYLCASSLGLALTLTYEQYFGPGTRLTVT.

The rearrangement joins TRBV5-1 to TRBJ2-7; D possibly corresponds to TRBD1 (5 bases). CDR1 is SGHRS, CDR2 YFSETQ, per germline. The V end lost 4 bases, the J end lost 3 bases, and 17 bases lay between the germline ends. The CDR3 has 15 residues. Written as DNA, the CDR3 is TGCGCCAGCAGCCCTAGGGGCTCAGAAAACTACGAGCAGTACTTC. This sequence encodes CASSPRGSENYEQYF.

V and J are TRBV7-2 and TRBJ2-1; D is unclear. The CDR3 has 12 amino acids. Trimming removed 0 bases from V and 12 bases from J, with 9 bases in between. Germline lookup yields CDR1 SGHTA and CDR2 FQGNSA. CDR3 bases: TGTGCCAGCAGCTTAGCCGAGGTAACGCAGTTCTTC. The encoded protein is CASSLAEVTQFF. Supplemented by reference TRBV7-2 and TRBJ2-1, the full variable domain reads GAGVSQSPSNKVTEKGKDVELRCDPISGHTALYWYRQSLGQGLEFLIYFQGNSAPDKSGLPSDRFSAERTGGSVSTLTIQRTQQEDSAVYLCASSLAEVTQFFGPGTRLTVL.

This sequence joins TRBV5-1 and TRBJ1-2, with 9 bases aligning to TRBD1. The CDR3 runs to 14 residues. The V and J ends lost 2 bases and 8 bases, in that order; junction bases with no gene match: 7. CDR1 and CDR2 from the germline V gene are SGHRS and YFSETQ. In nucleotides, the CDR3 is TGCGCCAGCAGCTTACAGGGGGCCGTCGGGGGCTACACCTTC. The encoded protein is CASSLQGAVGGYTF. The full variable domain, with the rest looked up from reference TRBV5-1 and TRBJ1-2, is KAGVTQTPRYLIKTRGQQVTLSCSPISGHRSVSWYQQTPGQGLQFLFEYFSETQRNKGNFPGRFSGRQFSNSRSEMNVSTLELGDSALYLCASSLQGAVGGYTFGSGTRLTVV.

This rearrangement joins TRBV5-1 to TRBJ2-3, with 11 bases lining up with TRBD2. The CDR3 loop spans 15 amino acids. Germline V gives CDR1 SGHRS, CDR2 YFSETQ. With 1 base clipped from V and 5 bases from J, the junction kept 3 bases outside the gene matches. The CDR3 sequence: CASSLTSGRIDTQYF. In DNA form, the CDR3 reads TGCGCCAGCAGCTTGACTAGCGGGAGAATAGATACGCAGTATTTT.

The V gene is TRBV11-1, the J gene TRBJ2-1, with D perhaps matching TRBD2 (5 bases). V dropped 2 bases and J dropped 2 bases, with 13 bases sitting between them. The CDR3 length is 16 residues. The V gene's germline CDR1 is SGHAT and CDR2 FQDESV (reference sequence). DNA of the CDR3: TGTGCCAGCAGCTTATGGACGGGAAACGCCTACAATGAGCAGTTCTTC. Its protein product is CASSLWTGNAYNEQFF.

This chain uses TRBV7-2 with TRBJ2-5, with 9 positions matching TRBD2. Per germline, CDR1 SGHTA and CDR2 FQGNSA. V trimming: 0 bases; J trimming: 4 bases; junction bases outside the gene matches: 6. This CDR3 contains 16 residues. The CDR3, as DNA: TGTGCCAGCAGCTTAGCGGCGGGAGGGCCGAGAGAGACCCAGTACTTC. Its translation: CASSLAAGGPRETQYF.

As DNA, the CDR3 is TGTGCCAGCAGCCTCGGGACTAGCGGGAGTCGGGGCGCCGGGCAGTACTTC. Protein product: CASSLGTSGSRGAGQYF. The chain employs TRBV9 and TRBJ2-7, with 14 nucleotides matching TRBD2. Losses at the gene ends were 4 bases for V and 9 bases for J; bases not matched to a gene: 15. The germline gives CDR1 SGDLS, CDR2 YYNGEE. This CDR3 has 17 amino acids.

CDR3 bases: TGTGCCAGCAGCTTGATCCCGGGGAATTCACCCCTCCACTTT. It codes for CASSLIPGNSPLHF. The chain employs TRBV7-3 and TRBJ1-6; no firm D call. Germline CDR1 reads SGHTA; CDR2 reads FQGTGA. This CDR3 comprises 14 residues. Trimming took off 3 bases at V and 7 bases at J, with 10 bases between the two ends.

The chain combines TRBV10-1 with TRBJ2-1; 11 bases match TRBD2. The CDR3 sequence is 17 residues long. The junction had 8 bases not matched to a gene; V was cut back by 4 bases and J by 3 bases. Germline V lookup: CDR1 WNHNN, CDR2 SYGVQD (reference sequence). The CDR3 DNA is TGCGCCAGCAGTGGGGCGACTAGCGGGAAGGGCTACAATGAGCAGTTCTTC. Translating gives CASSGATSGKGYNEQFF.

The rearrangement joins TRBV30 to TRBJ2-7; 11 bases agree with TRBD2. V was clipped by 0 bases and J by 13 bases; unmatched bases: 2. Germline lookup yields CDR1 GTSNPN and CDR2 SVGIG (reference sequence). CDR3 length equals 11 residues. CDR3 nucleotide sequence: TGTGCCTGGAGTGTACTAGCGGGAGTATACTTC. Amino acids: CAWSVLAGVYF. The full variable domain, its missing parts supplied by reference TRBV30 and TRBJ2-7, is SQTIHQWPATLVQPVGSPLSLECTVEGTSNPNLYWYRQAAGRGLQLLFYSVGIGQISSEVPQNLSASRPQDRQFILSSKKLLLSDSGFYLCAWSVLAGVYFGPGTRLTVT.

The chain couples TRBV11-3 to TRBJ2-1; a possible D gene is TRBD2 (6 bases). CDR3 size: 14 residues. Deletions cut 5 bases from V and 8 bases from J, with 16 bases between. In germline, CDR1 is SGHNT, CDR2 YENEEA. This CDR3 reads CASSPEAGFDEQFF. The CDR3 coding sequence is TGTGCCAGCAGCCCAGAGGCGGGGTTCGATGAGCAGTTCTTC.

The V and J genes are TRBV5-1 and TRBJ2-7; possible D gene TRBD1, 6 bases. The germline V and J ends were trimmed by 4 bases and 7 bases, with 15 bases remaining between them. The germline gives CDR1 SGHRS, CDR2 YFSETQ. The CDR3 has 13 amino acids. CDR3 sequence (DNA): TGCGCCAGCAGCGGACCGGGACAAATAGAGCAGTACTTC. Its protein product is CASSGPGQIEQYF. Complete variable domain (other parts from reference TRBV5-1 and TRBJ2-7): KAGVTQTPRYLIKTRGQQVTLSCSPISGHRSVSWYQQTPGQGLQFLFEYFSETQRNKGNFPGRFSGRQFSNSRSEMNVSTLELGDSALYLCASSGPGQIEQYFGPGTRLTVT.

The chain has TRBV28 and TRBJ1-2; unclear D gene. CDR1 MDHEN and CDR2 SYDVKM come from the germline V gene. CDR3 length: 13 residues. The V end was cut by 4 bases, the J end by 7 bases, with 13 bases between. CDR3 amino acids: CASSSHGFGGYTF. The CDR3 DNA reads TGTGCCAGCAGTTCGCACGGTTTCGGTGGCTACACCTTC.

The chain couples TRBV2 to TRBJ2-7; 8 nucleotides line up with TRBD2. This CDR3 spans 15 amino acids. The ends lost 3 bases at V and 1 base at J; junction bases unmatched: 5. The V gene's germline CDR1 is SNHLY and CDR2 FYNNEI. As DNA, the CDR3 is TGTGCCAGCAGTGAGTCGGCTAGCGGGTCCTACGAGCAGTACTTC. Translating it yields CASSESASGSYEQYF.

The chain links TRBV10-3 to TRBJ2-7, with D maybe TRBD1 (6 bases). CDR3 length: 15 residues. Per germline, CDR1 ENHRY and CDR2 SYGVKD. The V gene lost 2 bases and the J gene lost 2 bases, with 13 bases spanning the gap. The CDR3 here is CAISEIRPGAYEQYF. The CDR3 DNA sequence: TGTGCCATCAGTGAGATTAGACCAGGGGCCTACGAGCAGTACTTC.

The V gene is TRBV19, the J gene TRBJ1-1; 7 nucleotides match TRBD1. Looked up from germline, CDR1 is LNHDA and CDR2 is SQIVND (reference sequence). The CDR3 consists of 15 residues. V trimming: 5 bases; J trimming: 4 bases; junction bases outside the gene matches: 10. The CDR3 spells CASSRLGGYGTEAFF. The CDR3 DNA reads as TGTGCCAGTAGTCGGCTAGGGGGCTACGGCACTGAAGCTTTCTTT.

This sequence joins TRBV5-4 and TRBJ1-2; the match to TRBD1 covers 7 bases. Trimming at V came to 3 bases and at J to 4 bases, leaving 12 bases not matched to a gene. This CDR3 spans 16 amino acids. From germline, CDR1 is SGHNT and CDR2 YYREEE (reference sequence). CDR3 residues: CASSSGAGGRTYGYTF. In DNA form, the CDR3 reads TGTGCCAGCAGCTCTGGGGCAGGGGGGAGGACCTATGGCTACACCTTC.

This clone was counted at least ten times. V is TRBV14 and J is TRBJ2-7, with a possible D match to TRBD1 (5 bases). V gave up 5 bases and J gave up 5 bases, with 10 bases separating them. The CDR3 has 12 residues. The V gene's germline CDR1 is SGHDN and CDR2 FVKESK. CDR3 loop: CASSERGNEQYF. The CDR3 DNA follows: TGTGCCAGCAGCGAAAGGGGCAACGAGCAGTACTTC.

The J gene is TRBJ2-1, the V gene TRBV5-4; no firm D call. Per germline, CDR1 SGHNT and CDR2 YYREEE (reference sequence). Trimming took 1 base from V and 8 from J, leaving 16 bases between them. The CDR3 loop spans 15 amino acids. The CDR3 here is CASSLKVLEFHEQFF. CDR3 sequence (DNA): TGTGCCAGCAGCTTGAAGGTGCTAGAGTTCCATGAGCAGTTCTTC.

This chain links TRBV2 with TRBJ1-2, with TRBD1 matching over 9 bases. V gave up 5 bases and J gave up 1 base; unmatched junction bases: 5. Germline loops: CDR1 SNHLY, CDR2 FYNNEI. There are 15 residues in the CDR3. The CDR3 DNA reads TGTGCCAGCAGTCTGGGACAGGGAATTAACTATGGCTACACCTTC. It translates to CASSLGQGINYGYTF.

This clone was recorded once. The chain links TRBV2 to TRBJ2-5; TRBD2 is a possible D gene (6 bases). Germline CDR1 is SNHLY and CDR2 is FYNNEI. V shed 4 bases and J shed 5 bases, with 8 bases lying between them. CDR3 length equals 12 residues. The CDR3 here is CASSVGRETQYF. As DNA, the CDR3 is TGTGCCAGCAGTGTAGGGAGGGAGACCCAGTACTTC. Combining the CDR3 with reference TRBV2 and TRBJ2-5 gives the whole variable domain EPEVTQTPSHQVTQMGQEVILRCVPISNHLYFYWYRQILGQKVEFLVSFYNNEISEKSEIFDDQFSVERPDGSNFTLKIRSTKLEDSAMYFCASSVGRETQYFGPGTRLLVL.

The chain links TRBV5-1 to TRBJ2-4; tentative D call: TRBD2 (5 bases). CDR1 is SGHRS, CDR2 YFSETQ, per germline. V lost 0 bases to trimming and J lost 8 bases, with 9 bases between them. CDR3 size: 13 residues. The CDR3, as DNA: TGCGCCAGCAGCTTGGCGGGCGGGTACATTCAGTACTTC. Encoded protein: CASSLAGGYIQYF.